The 26 T cell receptor beta chains given below trace back to one sample, sequenced in a study of T cell responses to AZD1222 COVID-19 vaccine. Libraries were prepared by immunoSEQ multiplex PCR; TCRdb keeps only in-frame clonotypes and omits some of them. Of 65,000 to 100,000 clones in the sample, 75% to 95% are singletons; the top ten hold roughly 8%. The specimen comprised peripheral blood, sampled 28 days after the second AZD1222 dose. Every receptor here comes from an adult who received the AZD1222 COVID-19 vaccine.

V is TRBV5-1 and J is TRBJ1-1; possible D gene TRBD1, 5 bases. V was trimmed by 0 bases and J by 1 base, leaving 16 bases between them. Germline CDR1 and CDR2: SGHRS and YFSETQ. The CDR3 is 17 amino acids. CDR3 in amino acids: CASSLANWGQGNTEAFF. CDR3 coding DNA: TGCGCCAGCAGCTTGGCTAACTGGGGCCAAGGGAACACTGAAGCTTTCTTT.

The V call is TRBV2, the J call TRBJ2-3, with D tentatively TRBD1 or TRBD2 (5 bases each). The V gene's germline CDR1 is SNHLY and CDR2 FYNNEI. The CDR3 covers 14 residues. The ends were cut back, 8 bases at V and 0 bases at J, with 12 bases in the middle. The CDR3 nucleotides are TGTGCCAGCTCCCCCGGGGCAAGCACAGATACGCAGTATTTT. Its protein is CASSPGASTDTQYF.

The rearrangement joins TRBV27 to TRBJ2-7; D assignment may be TRBD1 or TRBD2 (6 bases each). V lost 1 base to trimming and J lost 4 bases, with 14 bases between them. This CDR3 region has 15 residues. CDR1 is MNHEY and CDR2 is SMNVEV in the germline V gene (reference sequence). CDR3 in DNA: TGTGCCAGCAGTTTATGGCCGGGGGCTCCTTACGAGCAGTACTTC. This encodes CASSLWPGAPYEQYF.

This clone occurred once. J is TRBJ2-7 and V is TRBV27; D gene uncertain. CDR1 is MNHEY, CDR2 SMNVEV, per germline (reference sequence). CDR3 size: 12 residues. V was pared by 6 bases and J by 2 bases, with 8 bases between. For the CDR3, the DNA is TGTGCCAGCAGCTCTAAGCCCTACGAGCAGTACTTC. Its translation: CASSSKPYEQYF.

V is TRBV30 and J is TRBJ1-4, with 7 bases lining up with TRBD1. Per the germline V gene, CDR1 is GTSNPN and CDR2 is SVGIG (reference sequence). This CDR3 comprises 15 residues. The junction had 11 bases not matched to a gene; V was cut back by 2 bases and J by 8 bases. The CDR3 loop is CAWSLKTGRGEKLFF. The DNA of the CDR3 is TGTGCCTGGAGTCTTAAGACAGGGAGGGGCGAAAAACTGTTTTTT.

V is TRBV12-3 or TRBV12-4 and J is TRBJ1-2; D gene ambiguous. The CDR3 is made up of 12 amino acids. V gave up 3 bases and J gave up 8 bases, with 10 bases separating them. CDR3 coding DNA: TGTGCCAGCAGTTTCGGAGCACGCGGCTACACCTTC. It encodes CASSFGARGYTF.

V usage is TRBV6-5 and J usage is TRBJ2-7; D tentatively fits TRBD1 or TRBD2 (5 bases each). The V end was cut by 10 bases, the J end by 5 bases, with 15 bases between. CDR3 length: 12 residues. Germline V gives CDR1 MNHEY, CDR2 SVGAGI. This chain's CDR3 is CATSTVGDEQYF. CDR3 in DNA: TGTGCCACATCCACGGTGGGGGACGAGCAGTACTTC.

The V call is TRBV28, the J call TRBJ2-7; tentatively, D is TRBD1 or TRBD2 (5 bases each). CDR1 and CDR2 (germline): MDHEN, SYDVKM. Trimming cost V 7 bases and J 2 bases, with 9 bases left between them. The CDR3 is 12 amino acids. The CDR3 DNA reads TGTGCCAGCACGGGGCCTCCCTACGAGCAGTACTTC. Its protein is CASTGPPYEQYF.

This clone was counted once. The chain carries TRBV5-5 and TRBJ2-7; possibly TRBD2 for D (5 bases). The V end was cut by 4 bases, the J end by 5 bases, with 10 bases between. The CDR3 extends over 12 amino acids. Germline V gene data show CDR1 as SGHKS and CDR2 as YYEKEE (reference sequence). The DNA for the CDR3 is TGTGCCAGCAGCCCCCGGGGTCACGAGCAGTACTTC. This codes for CASSPRGHEQYF.

The J gene is TRBJ1-2, the V gene TRBV28; D is ambiguous. This CDR3 contains 11 residues. V dropped 8 bases and J dropped 5 bases, with 9 bases sitting between them. Germline CDR1 is MDHEN and CDR2 is SYDVKM. The chain's CDR3 is CASGQSYGYTF. CDR3 DNA: TGTGCCAGCGGCCAGTCATATGGCTACACCTTC.

The genes are TRBV9 and TRBJ1-5; D may be TRBD1 (6 bases). The V gene lost 1 base and the J gene lost 6 bases, with 11 bases spanning the gap. The germline gives CDR1 SGDLS, CDR2 YYNGEE. The CDR3 is 14 residues long. CDR3 residues: CASSVRGGPQPQHF. CDR3 DNA: TGTGCCAGCAGCGTAAGGGGGGGCCCTCAGCCCCAGCATTTT.

The V gene is TRBV7-6, the J gene TRBJ2-5; 8 nucleotides agree with TRBD2. Trimming took 1 base from V and 4 from J; bases not matched to a gene: 8. The CDR3 contains 16 residues. Germline values: CDR1 SGHVS, CDR2 FNYEAQ. This CDR3 is CASSLGAAGVRETQYF. The CDR3 region has the DNA TGTGCCAGCAGCTTAGGCGCAGCGGGAGTTCGAGAGACCCAGTACTTC.

This chain links TRBV7-2 with TRBJ2-1; D possibly corresponds to TRBD1 (5 bases). Germline V gene data show CDR1 as SGHTA and CDR2 as FQGNSA. The CDR3 has 14 residues. V was shortened by 2 bases and J by 2 bases, with 7 bases between the two germline ends. The CDR3 region has the DNA TGTGCCAGCAGCTTAAGGGGAACCTACAATGAGCAGTTCTTC. Its protein is CASSLRGTYNEQFF.

The chain employs TRBV7-2 and TRBJ2-6; TRBD1 matches 11 bases. This CDR3 is 18 amino acids long. With V trimmed by 5 bases and J by 3 bases, 9 bases remained unmatched. Germline CDR1 SGHTA, CDR2 FQGNSA. CDR3 bases: TGTGCCAGCAGCGCCCGGGACAGGGGGACTAATGGGGCCAACGTCCTGACTTTC. It translates to CASSARDRGTNGANVLTF.

V is TRBV11-3 and J is TRBJ2-1; 13 bases are shared with TRBD2. V was clipped by 5 bases and J by 8 bases; unmatched bases: 6. The CDR3 totals 15 residues. From germline, CDR1 is SGHNT and CDR2 YENEEA. This CDR3 reads CASSPGLAGLYEQFF. DNA of the CDR3: TGTGCCAGCAGCCCGGGACTAGCGGGACTTTATGAGCAGTTCTTC.

This chain links TRBV30 with TRBJ2-3; D is unclear. V lost 5 bases and J lost 0, with 9 bases in between. Germline CDR1 and CDR2: GTSNPN and SVGIG (reference sequence). The CDR3 runs to 13 residues. CDR3 sequence reads: CAWQRDSTDTQYF. CDR3 DNA sequence: TGTGCCTGGCAGAGAGATAGCACAGATACGCAGTATTTT.

This clone has a handful of counts. The chain carries TRBV19 and TRBJ1-5; no reliable D call. Germline lookup yields CDR1 LNHDA and CDR2 SQIVND (reference sequence). This CDR3 has 13 residues. With 10 bases removed from V and 0 bases from J, the gap between germline ends came to 10 bases. CDR3 residues: CATQGYSNQPQHF. In nucleotides, the CDR3 is TGTGCCACCCAAGGGTATAGCAATCAGCCCCAGCATTTT.

This clone appeared a single time. The chain recombines TRBV10-3 with TRBJ2-1; 7 nucleotides line up with TRBD2. This CDR3 region has 21 residues. Losses at the gene ends were 3 bases for V and 3 bases for J; bases not matched to a gene: 23. Per the germline V gene, CDR1 is ENHRY and CDR2 is SYGVKD. The CDR3 bases are TGTGCCATCAGTGATGGGCCCGCGCGGGGTAGCGGGTCGAACTACTACAATGAGCAGTTCTTC. It codes for CAISDGPARGSGSNYYNEQFF.

The chain uses TRBV3-1 (or the pseudogene TRBV3-2) and TRBJ1-5, with 7 bases lining up with TRBD1. Trimming removed 4 bases from V and 5 bases from J; junction bases left unmatched: 2. Germline assignment: CDR1 LGHDT and CDR2 YNNKEL (reference sequence). The CDR3 covers 13 residues. The CDR3 sequence is CASSLQGDQPQHF. The DNA for the CDR3 is TGTGCCAGCAGCCTCCAGGGGGATCAGCCCCAGCATTTT.

The V call is TRBV29-1, the J call TRBJ2-3, with D maybe TRBD2 (5 bases). This CDR3 spans 14 amino acids. CDR1 is SQVTM and CDR2 is ANQGSEA in the germline V gene. Trimming pared 8 bases from V and 2 bases from J, leaving 17 bases between. The chain's CDR3 is CSSRRLAITDTQYF. The CDR3, as DNA: TGCAGCTCCCGGCGGCTAGCCATCACAGATACGCAGTATTTT.

This chain connects TRBV7-2 to TRBJ2-1; 11 bases agree with TRBD1. This CDR3 is 16 amino acids long. CDR1 is SGHTA and CDR2 is FQGNSA in the germline V gene. The V segment lost 6 bases and the J segment 3 bases; nucleotides outside the gene matches: 7. CDR3 sequence (DNA): TGTGCCAGCAGGCCGGGACAGGGGGGCCTCTACAATGAGCAGTTCTTC. Its translation is CASRPGQGGLYNEQFF.

The chain employs TRBV7-8 and TRBJ2-2; D unresolved. The CDR3 has 15 residues. CDR1 SGHVS and CDR2 FQNEAQ come from the germline V gene. The V end lost 6 bases, the J end lost 0 bases, and 11 bases lay between the germline ends. The CDR3 loop is CASRIGTANTGELFF. CDR3 coding DNA: TGTGCCAGCAGGATTGGAACGGCGAACACCGGGGAGCTGTTTTTT.

V is TRBV10-3 and J is TRBJ2-1, with 14 positions matching TRBD2. CDR3 length: 14 residues. Germline lookup yields CDR1 ENHRY and CDR2 SYGVKD. Trimming at V came to 10 bases and at J to 14 bases, leaving 13 bases not matched to a gene. The CDR3 region has the DNA TGTGCCACAAGACCGGGACTAGCGGGAGAGTATGAGTTCTTC. As protein: CATRPGLAGEYEFF.

V and J are TRBV11-2 and TRBJ2-1, with TRBD2 matching over 8 bases. The CDR3 loop spans 13 amino acids. Per the germline V gene, CDR1 is SGHAT and CDR2 is FQNNGV. Germline trimming cut 7 bases from V and 8 bases from J; bases unmatched to any gene: 7. The CDR3 loop is CASMRLALDEQFF. CDR3 in DNA: TGTGCCAGCATGAGACTAGCGTTGGATGAGCAGTTCTTC.

J is TRBJ1-2 and V is TRBV18, with 12 bases fitting TRBD1. Germline CDR1 KGHSH, CDR2 LQKENI. CDR3 length: 17 residues. The V segment lost 3 bases and the J segment 4 bases; nucleotides outside the gene matches: 9. CDR3 coding DNA: TGTGCCAGCTCACCGGGGGACAGGGGGCGAAGTGCCTATGGCTACACCTTC. Translating it yields CASSPGDRGRSAYGYTF. The full variable domain, completed using reference TRBV18 and TRBJ1-2, is NAGVMQNPRHLVRRRGQEARLRCSPMKGHSHVYWYRQLPEEGLKFMVYLQKENIIDESGMPKERFSAEFPKEGPSILRIQQVVRGDSAAYFCASSPGDRGRSAYGYTFGSGTRLTVV.

The V call is TRBV19, the J call TRBJ1-4; a possible D gene is TRBD1 (5 bases). Germline CDR1 reads LNHDA; CDR2 reads SQIVND (reference sequence). This CDR3 has 15 residues. V gave up 5 bases and J gave up 2 bases, with 12 bases separating them. CDR3 in DNA: TGTGCCAGTAGTCCAAGACAGTTTACTAATGAAAAACTGTTTTTT. This translates into CASSPRQFTNEKLFF.